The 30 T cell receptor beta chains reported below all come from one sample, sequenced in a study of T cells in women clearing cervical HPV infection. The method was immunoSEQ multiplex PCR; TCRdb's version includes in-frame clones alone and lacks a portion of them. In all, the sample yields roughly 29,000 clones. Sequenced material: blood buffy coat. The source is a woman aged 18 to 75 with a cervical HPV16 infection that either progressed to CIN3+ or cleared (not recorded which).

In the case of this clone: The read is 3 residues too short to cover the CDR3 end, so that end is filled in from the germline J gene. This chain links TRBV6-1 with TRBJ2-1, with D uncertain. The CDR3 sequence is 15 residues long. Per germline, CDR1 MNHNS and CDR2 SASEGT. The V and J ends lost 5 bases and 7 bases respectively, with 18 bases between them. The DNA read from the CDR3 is TGTGCCAGCAGTCAAGAGCAGGAAAATAGGAATGAG. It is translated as CASSQEQENRNE. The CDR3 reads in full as CASSQEQENRNEQFF.

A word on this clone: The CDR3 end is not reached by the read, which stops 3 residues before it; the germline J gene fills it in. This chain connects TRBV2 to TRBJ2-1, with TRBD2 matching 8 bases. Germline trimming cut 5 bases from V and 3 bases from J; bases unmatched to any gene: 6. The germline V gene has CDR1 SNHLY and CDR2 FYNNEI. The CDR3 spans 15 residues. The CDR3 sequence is CASSRAGADYNEQFF. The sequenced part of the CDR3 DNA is TGTGCCAGCAGTAGAGCGGGAGCTGACTACAATGAG.

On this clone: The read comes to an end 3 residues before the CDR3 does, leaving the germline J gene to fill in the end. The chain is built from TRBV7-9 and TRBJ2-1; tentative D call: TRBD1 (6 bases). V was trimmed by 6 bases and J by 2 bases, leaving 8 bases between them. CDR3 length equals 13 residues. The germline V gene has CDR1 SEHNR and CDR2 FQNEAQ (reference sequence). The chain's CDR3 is CASRQGAYNEQFF. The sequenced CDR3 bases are TGTGCCAGCAGACAGGGTGCCTACAATGAG.

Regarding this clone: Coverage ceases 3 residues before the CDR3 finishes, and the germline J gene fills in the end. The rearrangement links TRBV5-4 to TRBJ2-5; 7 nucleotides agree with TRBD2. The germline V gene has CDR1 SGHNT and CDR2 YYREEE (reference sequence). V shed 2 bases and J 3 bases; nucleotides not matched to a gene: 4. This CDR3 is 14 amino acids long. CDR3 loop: CASSLSLAEETQYF. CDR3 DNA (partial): TGTGCCAGCAGCTTATCCCTAGCGGAAGAGACC.

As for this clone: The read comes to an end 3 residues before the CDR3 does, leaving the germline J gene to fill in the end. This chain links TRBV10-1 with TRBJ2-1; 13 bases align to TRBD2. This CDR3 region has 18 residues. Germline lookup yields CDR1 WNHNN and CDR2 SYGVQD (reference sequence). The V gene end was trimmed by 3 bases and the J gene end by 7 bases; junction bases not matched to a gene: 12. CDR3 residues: CASSDAQLAGGVWNEQFF. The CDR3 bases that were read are TGCGCCAGCAGTGATGCTCAACTAGCGGGGGGGGTGTGGAATGAG.

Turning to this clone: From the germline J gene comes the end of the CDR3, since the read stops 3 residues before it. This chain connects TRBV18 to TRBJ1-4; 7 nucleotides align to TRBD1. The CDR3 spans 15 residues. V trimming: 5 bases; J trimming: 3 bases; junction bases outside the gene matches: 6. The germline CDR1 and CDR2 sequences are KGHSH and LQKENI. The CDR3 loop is CASSSRQGPNEKLFF. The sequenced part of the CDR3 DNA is TGTGCCAGCTCATCCCGACAGGGCCCTAATGAAAAA. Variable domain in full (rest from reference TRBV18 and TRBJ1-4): NAGVMQNPRHLVRRRGQEARLRCSPMKGHSHVYWYRQLPEEGLKFMVYLQKENIIDESGMPKERFSAEFPKEGPSILRIQQVVRGDSAAYFCASSSRQGPNEKLFFGSGTQLSVL.

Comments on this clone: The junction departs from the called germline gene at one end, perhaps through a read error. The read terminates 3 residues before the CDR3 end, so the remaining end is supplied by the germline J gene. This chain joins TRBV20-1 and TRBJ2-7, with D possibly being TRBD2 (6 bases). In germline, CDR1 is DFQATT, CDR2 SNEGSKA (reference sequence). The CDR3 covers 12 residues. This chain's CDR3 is CSARGDSNEQYF. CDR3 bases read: TGCAGTGCTAGAGGGGACTCCAACGAG.

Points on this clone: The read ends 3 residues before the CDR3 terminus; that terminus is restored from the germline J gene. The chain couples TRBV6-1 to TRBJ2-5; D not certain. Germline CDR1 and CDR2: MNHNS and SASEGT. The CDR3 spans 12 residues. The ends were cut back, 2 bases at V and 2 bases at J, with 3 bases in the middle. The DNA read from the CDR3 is TGTGCCAGCAGTGAACTGCAAGAGACC. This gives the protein CASSELQET. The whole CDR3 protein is CASSELQETQYF.

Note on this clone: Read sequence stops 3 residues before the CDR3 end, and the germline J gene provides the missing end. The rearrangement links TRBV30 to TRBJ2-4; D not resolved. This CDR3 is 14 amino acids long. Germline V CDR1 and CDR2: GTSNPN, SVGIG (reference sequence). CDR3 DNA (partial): TGTGCCTGGAGTGTCCTCTCCCTCACCTATGGT. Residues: CAWSVLSLTYG. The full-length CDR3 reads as CAWSVLSLTYGQYF.

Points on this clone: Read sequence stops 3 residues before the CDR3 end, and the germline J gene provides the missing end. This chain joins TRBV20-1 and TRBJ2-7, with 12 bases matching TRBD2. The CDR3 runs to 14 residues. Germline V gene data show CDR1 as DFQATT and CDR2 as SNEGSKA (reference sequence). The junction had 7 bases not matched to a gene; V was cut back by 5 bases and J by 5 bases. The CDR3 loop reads CSAALAGGSHEQYF. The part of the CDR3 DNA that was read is TGCAGTGCTGCACTAGCGGGAGGATCCCACGAG.

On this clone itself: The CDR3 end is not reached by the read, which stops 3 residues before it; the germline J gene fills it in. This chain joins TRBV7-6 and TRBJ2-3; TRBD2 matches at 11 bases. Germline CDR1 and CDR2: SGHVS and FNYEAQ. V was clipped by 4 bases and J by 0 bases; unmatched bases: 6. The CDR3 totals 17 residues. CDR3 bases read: TGTGCCAGCAGCTCACTAGCGGGAGATACCAGCACAGATACG. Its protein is CASSSLAGDTSTDT. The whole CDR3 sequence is CASSSLAGDTSTDTQYF.

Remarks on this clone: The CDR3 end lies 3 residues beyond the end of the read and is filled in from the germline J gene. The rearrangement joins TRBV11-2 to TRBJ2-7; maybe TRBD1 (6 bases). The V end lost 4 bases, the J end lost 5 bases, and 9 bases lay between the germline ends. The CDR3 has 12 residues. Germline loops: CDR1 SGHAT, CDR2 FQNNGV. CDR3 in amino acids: CASSYRVHEQYF. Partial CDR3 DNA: TGTGCCAGCAGCTACAGGGTCCACGAG.

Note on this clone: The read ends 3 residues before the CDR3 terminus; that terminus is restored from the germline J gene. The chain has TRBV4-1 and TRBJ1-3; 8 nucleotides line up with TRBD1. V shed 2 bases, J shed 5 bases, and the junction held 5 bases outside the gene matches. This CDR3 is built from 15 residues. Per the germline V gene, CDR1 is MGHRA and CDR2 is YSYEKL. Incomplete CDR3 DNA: TGCGCCAGCAGCCAACCGACAGGGGAGAGAAACACC. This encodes CASSQPTGERNT. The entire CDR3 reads CASSQPTGERNTIYF.

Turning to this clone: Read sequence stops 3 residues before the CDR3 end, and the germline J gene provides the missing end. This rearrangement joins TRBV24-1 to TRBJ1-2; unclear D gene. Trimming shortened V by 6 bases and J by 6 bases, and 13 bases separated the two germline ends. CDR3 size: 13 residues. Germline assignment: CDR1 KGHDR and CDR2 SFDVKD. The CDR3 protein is CATSRSGVDGYTF. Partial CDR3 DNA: TGTGCCACCAGTCGGTCCGGGGTTGATGGC.

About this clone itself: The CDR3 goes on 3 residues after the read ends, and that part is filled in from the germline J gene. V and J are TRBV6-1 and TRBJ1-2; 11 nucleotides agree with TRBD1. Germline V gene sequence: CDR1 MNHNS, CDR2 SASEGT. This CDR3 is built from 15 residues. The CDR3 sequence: CASSEQGQGAEGYTF. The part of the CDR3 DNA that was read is TGTGCCAGCAGTGAACAAGGACAGGGGGCCGAAGGC.

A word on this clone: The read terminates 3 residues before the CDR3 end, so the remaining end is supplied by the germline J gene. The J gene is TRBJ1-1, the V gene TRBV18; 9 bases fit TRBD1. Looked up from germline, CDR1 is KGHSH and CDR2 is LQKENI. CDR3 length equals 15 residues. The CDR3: CASSSTGDRAVGAFF. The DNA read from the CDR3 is TGTGCCAGCTCTTCTACTGGGGACAGGGCAGTAGGA.

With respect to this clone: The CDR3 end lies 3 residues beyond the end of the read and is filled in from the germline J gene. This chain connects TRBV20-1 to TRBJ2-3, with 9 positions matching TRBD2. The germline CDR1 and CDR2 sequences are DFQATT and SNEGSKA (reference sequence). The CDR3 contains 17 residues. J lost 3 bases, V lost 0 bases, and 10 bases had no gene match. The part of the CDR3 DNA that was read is TGCAGTGCTAGAGAGAACGGCGGGAGGGCCGGAACAGATACG. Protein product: CSARENGGRAGTDT. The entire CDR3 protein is CSARENGGRAGTDTQYF.

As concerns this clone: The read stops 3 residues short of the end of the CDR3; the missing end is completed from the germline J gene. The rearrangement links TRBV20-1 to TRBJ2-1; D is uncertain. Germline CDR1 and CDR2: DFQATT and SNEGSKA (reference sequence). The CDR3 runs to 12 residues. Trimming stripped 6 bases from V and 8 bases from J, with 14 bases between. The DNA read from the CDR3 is TGCAGTGCCCGCGACTCCTCCCATGAG. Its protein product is CSARDSSHE. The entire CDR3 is CSARDSSHEQFF.

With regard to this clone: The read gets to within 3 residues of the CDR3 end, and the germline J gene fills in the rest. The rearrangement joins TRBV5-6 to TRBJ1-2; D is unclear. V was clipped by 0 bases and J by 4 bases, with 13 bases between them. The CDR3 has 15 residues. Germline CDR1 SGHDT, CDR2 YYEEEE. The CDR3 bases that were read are TGTGCCAGCAGCTTGGGATCCGGGGATCGCTATGGC. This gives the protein CASSLGSGDRYG. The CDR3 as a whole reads CASSLGSGDRYGYTF.

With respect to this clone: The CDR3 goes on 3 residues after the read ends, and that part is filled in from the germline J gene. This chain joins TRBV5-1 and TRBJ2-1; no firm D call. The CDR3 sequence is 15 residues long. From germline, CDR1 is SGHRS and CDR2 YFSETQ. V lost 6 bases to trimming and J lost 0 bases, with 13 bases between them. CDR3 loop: CASTIRQPSYNEQFF. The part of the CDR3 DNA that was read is TGCGCCAGCACGATACGACAACCCTCCTACAATGAG.

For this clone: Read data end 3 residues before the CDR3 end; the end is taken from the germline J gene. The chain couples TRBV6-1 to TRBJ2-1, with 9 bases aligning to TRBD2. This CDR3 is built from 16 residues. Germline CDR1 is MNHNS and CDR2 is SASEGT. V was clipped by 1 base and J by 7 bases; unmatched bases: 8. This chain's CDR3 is CASSEVAGGGGNEQFF. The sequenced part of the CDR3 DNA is TGTGCCAGCAGTGAAGTGGCGGGAGGGGGGGGGAATGAG.

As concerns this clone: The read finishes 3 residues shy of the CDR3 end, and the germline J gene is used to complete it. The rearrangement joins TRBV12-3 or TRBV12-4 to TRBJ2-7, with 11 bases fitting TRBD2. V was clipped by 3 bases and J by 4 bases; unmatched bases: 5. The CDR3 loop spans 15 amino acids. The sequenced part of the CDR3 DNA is TGTGCCAGCAGTTTTAGGACTAGCGGGCATTACGAG. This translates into CASSFRTSGHYE. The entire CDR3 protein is CASSFRTSGHYEQYF.

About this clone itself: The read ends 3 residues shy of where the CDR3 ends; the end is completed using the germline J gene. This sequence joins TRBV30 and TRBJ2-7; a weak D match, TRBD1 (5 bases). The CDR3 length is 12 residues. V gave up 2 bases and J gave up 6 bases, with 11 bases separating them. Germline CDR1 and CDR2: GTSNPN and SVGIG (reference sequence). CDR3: CAWSKGYSEQYF. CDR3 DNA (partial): TGTGCCTGGAGTAAGGGGTACAGCGAG.

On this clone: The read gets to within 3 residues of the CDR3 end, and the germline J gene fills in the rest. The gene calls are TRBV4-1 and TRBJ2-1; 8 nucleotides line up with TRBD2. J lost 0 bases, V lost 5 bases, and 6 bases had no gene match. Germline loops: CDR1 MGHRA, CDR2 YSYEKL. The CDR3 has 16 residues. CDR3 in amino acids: CASSSRGTSSYNEQFF. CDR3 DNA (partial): TGCGCCAGCAGCTCTCGGGGGACTAGCTCCTACAATGAG.

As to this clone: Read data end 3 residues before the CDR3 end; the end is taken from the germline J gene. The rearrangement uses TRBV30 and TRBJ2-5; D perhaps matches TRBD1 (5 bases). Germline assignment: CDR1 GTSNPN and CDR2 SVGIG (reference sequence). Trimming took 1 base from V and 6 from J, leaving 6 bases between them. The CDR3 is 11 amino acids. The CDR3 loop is CAWSAGKTQYF. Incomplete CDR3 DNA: TGTGCCTGGAGTGCAGGGAAGACC.

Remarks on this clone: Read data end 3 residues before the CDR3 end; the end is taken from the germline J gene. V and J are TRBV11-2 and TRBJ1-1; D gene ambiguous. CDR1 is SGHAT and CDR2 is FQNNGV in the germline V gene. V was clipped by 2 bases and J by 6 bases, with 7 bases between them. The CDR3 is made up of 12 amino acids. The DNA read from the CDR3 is TGTGCCAGCAGCTTATTCGGGTCTGAA. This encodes CASSLFGSE. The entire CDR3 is CASSLFGSEAFF.

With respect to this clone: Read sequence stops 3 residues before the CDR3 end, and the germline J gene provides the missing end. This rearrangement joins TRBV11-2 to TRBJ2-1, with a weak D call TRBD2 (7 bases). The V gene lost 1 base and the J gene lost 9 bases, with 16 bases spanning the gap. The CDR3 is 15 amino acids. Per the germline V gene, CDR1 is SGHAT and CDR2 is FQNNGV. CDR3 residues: CASSLVARGGGEQFF. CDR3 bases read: TGTGCCAGCAGCTTAGTGGCTAGGGGGGGCGGTGAG. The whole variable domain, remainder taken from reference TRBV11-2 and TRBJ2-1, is EAGVAQSPRYKIIEKRQSVAFWCNPISGHATLYWYQQILGQGPKLLIQFQNNGVVDDSQLPKDRFSAERLKGVDSTLKIQPAKLEDSAVYLCASSLVARGGGEQFFGPGTRLTVL.

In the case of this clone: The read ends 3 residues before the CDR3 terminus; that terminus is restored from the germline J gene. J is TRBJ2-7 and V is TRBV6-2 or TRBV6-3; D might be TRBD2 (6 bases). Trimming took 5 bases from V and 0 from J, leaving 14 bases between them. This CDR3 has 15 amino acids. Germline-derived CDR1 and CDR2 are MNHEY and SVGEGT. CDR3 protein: CASSRDFYPSYEQYF. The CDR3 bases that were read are TGTGCCAGCAGTCGGGACTTTTACCCCTCCTACGAG.

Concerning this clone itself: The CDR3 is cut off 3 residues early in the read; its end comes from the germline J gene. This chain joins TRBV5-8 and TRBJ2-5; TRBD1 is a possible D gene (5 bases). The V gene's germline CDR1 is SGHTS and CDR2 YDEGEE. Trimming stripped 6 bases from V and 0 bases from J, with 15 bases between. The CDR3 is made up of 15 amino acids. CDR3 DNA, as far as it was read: TGTGCCAGCACCCTGACAGCCCTGTACCAAGAGACC. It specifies CASTLTALYQET. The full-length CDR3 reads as CASTLTALYQETQYF. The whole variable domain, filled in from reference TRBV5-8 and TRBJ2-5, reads EAGVTQSPTHLIKTRGQQATLRCSPISGHTSVYWYQQALGLGLQFLLWYDEGEERNRGNFPPRFSGRQFPNYSSELNVNALELEDSALYLCASTLTALYQETQYFGPGTRLLVL.

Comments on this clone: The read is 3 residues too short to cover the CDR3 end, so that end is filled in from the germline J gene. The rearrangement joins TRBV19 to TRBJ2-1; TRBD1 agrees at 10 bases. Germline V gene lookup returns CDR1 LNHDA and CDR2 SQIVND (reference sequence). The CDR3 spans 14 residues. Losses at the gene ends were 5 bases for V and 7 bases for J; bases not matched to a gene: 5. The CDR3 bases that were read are TGTGCCAGTAGTGTGACAGGGGGCCTGAATGAG. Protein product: CASSVTGGLNE. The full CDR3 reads CASSVTGGLNEQFF.